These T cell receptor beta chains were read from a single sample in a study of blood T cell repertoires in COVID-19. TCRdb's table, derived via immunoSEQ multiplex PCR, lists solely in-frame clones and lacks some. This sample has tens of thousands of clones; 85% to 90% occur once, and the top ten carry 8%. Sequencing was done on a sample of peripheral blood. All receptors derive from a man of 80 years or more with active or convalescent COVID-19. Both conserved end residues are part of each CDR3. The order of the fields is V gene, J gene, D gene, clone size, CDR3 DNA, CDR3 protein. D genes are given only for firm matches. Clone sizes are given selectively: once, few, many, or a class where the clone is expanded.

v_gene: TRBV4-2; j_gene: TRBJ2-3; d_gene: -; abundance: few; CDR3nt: TGTGCCAGCAGCCAAGATTGGATAGGGGCGAGCACAGATACGCAGTATTTT; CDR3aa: CASSQDWIGASTDTQYF
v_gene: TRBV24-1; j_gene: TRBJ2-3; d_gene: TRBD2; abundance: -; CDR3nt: TGTGCCACCAGTGATCCCAGCGGGAGTGGTACAGATACGCAGTATTTT; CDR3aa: CATSDPSGSGTDTQYF
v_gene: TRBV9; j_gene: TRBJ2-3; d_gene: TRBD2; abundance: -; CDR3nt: TGTGCCAGCAGCCTAACGTACAGCGGGACTAGCACAGATACGCAGTATTTT; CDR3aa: CASSLTYSGTSTDTQYF
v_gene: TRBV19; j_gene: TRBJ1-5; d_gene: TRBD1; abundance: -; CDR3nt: TGTGCCAGTAGTATGGGACAGCCAAGCAATCAGCCCCAGCATTTT; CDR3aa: CASSMGQPSNQPQHF
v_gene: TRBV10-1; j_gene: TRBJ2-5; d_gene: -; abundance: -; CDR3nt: TGCGCCAGCAGTGTACACAGAGGGGAGACCCAGTACTTC; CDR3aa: CASSVHRGETQYF
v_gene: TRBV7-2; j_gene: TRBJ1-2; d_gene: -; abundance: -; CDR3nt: TGTGCCAGCAGCTTAGAACACTTACGGGTCAGGGACTATGGCTACACCTTC; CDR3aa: CASSLEHLRVRDYGYTF
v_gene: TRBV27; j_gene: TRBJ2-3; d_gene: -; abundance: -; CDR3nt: TGTGCCAGCAGAAAAACCGGACTGCTCCGGGGAGATACGCAGTATTTT; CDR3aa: CASRKTGLLRGDTQYF
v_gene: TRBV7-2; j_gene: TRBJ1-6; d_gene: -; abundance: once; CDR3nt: TGTGCCAGCAGCTTAGTTGGCGGTTCGGATTCACCCCTCCACTTT; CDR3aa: CASSLVGGSDSPLHF
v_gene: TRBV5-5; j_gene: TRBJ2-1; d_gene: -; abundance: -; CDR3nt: TGTGCCAGCAGCTCCGGGACACGGTCCTACAATGAGCAGTTCTTC; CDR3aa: CASSSGTRSYNEQFF
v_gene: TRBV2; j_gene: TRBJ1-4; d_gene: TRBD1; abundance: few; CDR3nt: TGTGCCAGCAGCGCAAGGACAGGGGTTGAAAAACTGTTTTTT; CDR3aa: CASSARTGVEKLFF
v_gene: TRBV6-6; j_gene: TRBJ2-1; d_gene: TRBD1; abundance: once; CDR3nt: TGTGCCAGCAGTCCACAGGGGGCCATCAACAATGAGCAGTTCTTC; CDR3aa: CASSPQGAINNEQFF
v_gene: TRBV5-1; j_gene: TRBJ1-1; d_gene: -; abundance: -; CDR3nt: TGCGCCAGCAGCGAACGGGGAGTTAGCCCCACTGAAGCTTTCTTT; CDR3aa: CASSERGVSPTEAFF
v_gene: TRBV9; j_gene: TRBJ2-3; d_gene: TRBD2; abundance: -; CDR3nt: TGTGCCAGCAGCCCCCGGGGGGGACTACGCACAGATACGCAGTATTTT; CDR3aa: CASSPRGGLRTDTQYF
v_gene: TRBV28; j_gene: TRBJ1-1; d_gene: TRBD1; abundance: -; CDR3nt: TGTGCCAGCACCAGGGACAGGGCTGAAGCTTTCTTT; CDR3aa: CASTRDRAEAFF
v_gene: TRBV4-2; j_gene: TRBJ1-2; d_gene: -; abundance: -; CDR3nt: TGTGCCAGCAGCCAACCGGACAGCTATGGCTACACCTTC; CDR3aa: CASSQPDSYGYTF